Listed below are T cell receptor beta chains from one sample, sequenced in a study of cytomegalovirus exposure and HLA in healthy donors. Data came from immunoSEQ multiplex PCR; TCRdb stores just in-frame clones and leaves some out. The table shows about 210,000 clones, with roughly four fifths occurring only once. Sample: PBMCs. The receptor source for this set is a man aged 35-49 years in good health and CMV-seropositive. The conserved cysteine and the conserved F or W are not part of the CDR3 here.

>TRBV2|TRBJ2-2
ASEGTGTNTGELF
>TRBV6-1|TRBJ2-5
ASSLRDRGGETQY
>TRBV5-1|TRBJ1-1
ASSLYAGRTEAF
>TRBV6-5|TRBJ2-5
ASSYSGAAESTQY
>TRBV5-1|TRBJ1-3
ASSLDGNSGNTIY
>TRBV7-9|TRBJ2-3
ASSLNRERLIALVDTQY
>TRBV5-1|TRBJ1-1
ASSWVGGGNTEAF
>TRBV5-4|TRBJ2-3
ASSPPGASGDTQY
>TRBV28|TRBJ1-5
ASNKRGYSNQPQH
>TRBV29-1|TRBJ1-2
SGGGRDGYT
>TRBV19|TRBJ1-5
ASSIGSGKQPQH
>TRBV6-1|TRBJ1-2
ASSVTGAYGYT
>TRBV14|TRBJ1-3
ASSQDWTPRGTIY
>TRBV6-6|TRBJ1-1
ASSYSGAANEAF
>TRBV9|TRBJ2-7
ASSQGQGGYEQY
>TRBV18|TRBJ1-1
ASSPTTATPNTEAF
>TRBV7-5|TRBJ1-5
VRSFLGAGANQPQH
>TRBV5-4|TRBJ2-7
ASSIRLEEQY
>TRBV4-1|TRBJ2-7
ASSQGLAGGPYEQY
>TRBV7-3|TRBJ2-5
ASSLSTGGLETQY
>TRBV4-2|TRBJ1-6
ASSHHRGEDNNSPLH
>TRBV5-1|TRBJ2-3
ASSPGTSDITDTQY
>TRBV30|TRBJ2-5
AWSSMGHALLQETQY
>TRBV7-9|TRBJ2-3
ASSGRAGDTQY
>TRBV10-2|TRBJ2-2
ASSLTPDRNTGELF
>TRBV23-1|TRBJ1-2
ASPGRGEYGYT
>TRBV5-1|TRBJ2-7
ASSLDWGPYEQY
>TRBV7-6|TRBJ1-5
ASSYEGYSNQPQH
>TRBV5-5|TRBJ2-7
ATAGTGSYEQY
>TRBV5-1|TRBJ1-1
ASSLYPGNTEAF
>TRBV19|TRBJ2-3
ASSWAPSTDTQY
>TRBV12-5|TRBJ2-2
ASGWAIAGGPGELF
>TRBV10-3|TRBJ1-2
AISLTKGAEDYT
>TRBV4-1|TRBJ2-5
ASSQVGAPQETQY
>TRBV10-3|TRBJ2-2
AVGQPTGELF
>TRBV19|TRBJ2-1
ASSPKLAESGGEQF
>TRBV6-5|TRBJ2-5
AGGQGGETQY
>TRBV7-3|TRBJ2-5
ASSPKWRRTGCQETQY
>TRBV18|TRBJ2-5
ASSGSGAAQETQY
>TRBV6-1|TRBJ1-1
ASNPMDTEAF
>TRBV27|TRBJ2-1
ASRRPISSAATFYNEQF
>TRBV18|TRBJ2-7
ASSPDRDYEQY
>TRBV13|TRBJ2-5
ASSLQGWRDAEQETQY
>TRBV7-9|TRBJ2-1
ASSFVEGSEQF